This T cell receptor (beta chain) was recovered during a study of monozygotic twins with inflammatory bowel disease. Study-level findings and limits: Compared with healthy twins, IBD patients shared fewer clonotypes with others, especially with disease activity.

The germline V gene has CDR1 SGHTA and CDR2 FQGNSA. This CDR3 spans 13 amino acids. To note about this clonotype: Its antigen remains unknown.

One entry per CDR3 protein, without DNA, is what TCRdb gives after re-calling the 5' RACE reads. This sample contains around 380,000 distinct CDR3 sequences. RNA in its total form was extracted from whole blood, and T cells were not sorted. This TCR came from a human donor with ulcerative colitis or Crohn's disease, or a healthy co-twin of an affected twin (not recorded which). This chain links TRBV7-2 with TRBJ1-5. The specimen was blood. The CDR3 reads CASGEPLRQPQHF.